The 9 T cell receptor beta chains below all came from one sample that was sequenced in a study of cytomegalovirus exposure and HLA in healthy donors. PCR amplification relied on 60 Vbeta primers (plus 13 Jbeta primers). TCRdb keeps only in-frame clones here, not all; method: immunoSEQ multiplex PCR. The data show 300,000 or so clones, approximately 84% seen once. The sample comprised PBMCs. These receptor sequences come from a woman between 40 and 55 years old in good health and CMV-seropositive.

CDR3 sequence: CASSNTGDSGNTIYF. The CDR3 DNA follows: TGTGCCAGCAGCAATACAGGGGACTCTGGAAACACCATATATTTT. The chain recombines TRBV28 with TRBJ1-3; TRBD1 aligns across 7 bases. With V trimmed by 6 bases and J by 0 bases, 5 bases remained unmatched. The length of the CDR3 is 15 residues. The germline CDR1 and CDR2 sequences are MDHEN and SYDVKM.

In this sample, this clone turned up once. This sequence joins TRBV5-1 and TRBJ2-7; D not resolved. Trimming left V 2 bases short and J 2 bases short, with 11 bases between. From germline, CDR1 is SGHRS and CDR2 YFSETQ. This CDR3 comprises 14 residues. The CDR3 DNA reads TGCGCCAGCAGCTTCCTCGGCGGCGCCTACGAGCAGTACTTC. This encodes CASSFLGGAYEQYF. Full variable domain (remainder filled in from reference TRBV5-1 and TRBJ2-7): KAGVTQTPRYLIKTRGQQVTLSCSPISGHRSVSWYQQTPGQGLQFLFEYFSETQRNKGNFPGRFSGRQFSNSRSEMNVSTLELGDSALYLCASSFLGGAYEQYFGPGTRLTVT.

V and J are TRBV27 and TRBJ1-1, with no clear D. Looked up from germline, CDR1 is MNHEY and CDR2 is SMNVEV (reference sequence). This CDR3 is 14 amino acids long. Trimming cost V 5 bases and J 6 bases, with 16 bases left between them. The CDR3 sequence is CASSPPRRGAEAFF. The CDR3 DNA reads TGTGCCAGCAGTCCCCCCCGGCGAGGAGCTGAAGCTTTCTTT.

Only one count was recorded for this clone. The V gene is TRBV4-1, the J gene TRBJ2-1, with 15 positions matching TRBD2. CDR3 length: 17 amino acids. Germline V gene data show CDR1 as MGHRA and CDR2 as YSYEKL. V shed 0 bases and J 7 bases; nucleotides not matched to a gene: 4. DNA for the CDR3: TGCGCCAGCAGCCAAGAAGAGGGACTAGCGGGAGGTAATGAGCAGTTCTTC. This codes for CASSQEEGLAGGNEQFF.

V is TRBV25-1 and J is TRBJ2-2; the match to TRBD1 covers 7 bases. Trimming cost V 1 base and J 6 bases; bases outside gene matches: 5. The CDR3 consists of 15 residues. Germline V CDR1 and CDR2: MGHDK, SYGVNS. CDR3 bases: TGTGCCAGCAGTGAATGGAAGGGGGCGGCCGGGGAGCTGTTTTTT. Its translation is CASSEWKGAAGELFF.

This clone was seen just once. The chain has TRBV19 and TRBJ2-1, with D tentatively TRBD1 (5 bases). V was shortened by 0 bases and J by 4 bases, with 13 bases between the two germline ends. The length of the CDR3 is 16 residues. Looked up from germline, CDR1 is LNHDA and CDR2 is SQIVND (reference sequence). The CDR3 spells CASSIDLGVPYNEQFF. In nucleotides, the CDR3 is TGTGCCAGTAGTATAGATCTAGGGGTCCCGTACAATGAGCAGTTCTTC.

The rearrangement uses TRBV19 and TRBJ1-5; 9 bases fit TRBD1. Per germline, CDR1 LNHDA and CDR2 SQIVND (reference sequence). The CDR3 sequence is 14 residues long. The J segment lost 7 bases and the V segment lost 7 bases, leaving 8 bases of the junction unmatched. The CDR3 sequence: CASTGTGFGQPQHF. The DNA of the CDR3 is TGTGCCAGTACCGGGACAGGGTTTGGGCAGCCCCAGCATTTT.

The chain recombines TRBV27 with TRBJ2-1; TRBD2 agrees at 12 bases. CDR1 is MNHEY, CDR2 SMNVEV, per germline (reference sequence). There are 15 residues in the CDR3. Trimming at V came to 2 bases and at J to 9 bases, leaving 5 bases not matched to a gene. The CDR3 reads CASSLVLAGGLEQFF. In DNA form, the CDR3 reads TGTGCCAGCAGTTTAGTGCTAGCGGGAGGGCTTGAGCAGTTCTTC.

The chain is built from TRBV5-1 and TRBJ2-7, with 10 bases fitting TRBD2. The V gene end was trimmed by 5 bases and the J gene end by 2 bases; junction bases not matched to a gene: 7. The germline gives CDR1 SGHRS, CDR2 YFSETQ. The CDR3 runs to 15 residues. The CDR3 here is CASRTLAGVTYEQYF. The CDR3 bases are TGCGCCAGCAGGACCCTAGCGGGAGTGACCTACGAGCAGTACTTC.